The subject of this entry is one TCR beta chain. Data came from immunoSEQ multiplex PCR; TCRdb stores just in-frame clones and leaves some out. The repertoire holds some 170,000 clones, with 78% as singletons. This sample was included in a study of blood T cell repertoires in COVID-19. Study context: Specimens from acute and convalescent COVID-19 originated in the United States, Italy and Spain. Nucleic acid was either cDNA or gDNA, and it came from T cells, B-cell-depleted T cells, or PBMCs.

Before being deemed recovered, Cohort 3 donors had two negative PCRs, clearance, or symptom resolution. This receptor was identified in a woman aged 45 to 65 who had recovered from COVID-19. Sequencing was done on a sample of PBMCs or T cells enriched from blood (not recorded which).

This chain's CDR3 is CASSLLTSGLYEQYF. The CDR3 nucleotides are TGTGCCAGCAGTTTATTGACTAGCGGGCTTTACGAGCAGTACTTC. The chain links TRBV27 to TRBJ2-7; 10 bases match TRBD2. Germline assignment: CDR1 MNHEY and CDR2 SMNVEV (reference sequence). The V and J ends lost 1 base and 4 bases, in that order; junction bases with no gene match: 4. The CDR3 has 15 amino acids.